This TCR beta chain was documented in a study of T cell repertoires in cytomegalovirus infection. Looking at the study overall: In public TCR beta signatures, there were indications of both CMV infection and matching HLA type. Findings and caveats of the study: In two of eight donors, the top clonotype was HLA-C-restricted CMV-specific. Public TCR beta family frequency separated CMV-and-HLA carriers, including in an independent cohort.

TCRdb ran MiXCR on the reads and lists one entry per CDR3 protein. The table has more than 250,000 distinct CDR3 sequences, roughly an eighth seen once. Of note for this clonotype: As yet, its antigen is unknown.

Sequenced material: PBMCs. This clonotype was obtained from a human donor in good health (CMV status not recorded). Some clones in this sample may be carry-over from other donors' samples.

CDR3 residues: CSVSGGETQYF. Written as DNA, the CDR3 is TGCAGCGTGAGCGGGGGGGAGACCCAGTACTTC. J is TRBJ2-5 and V is TRBV29-1; 9 bases are a match to TRBD2. CDR1 SQVTM and CDR2 ANQGSEA come from the germline V gene. The CDR3 consists of 11 residues. With 6 bases clipped from V and 5 bases from J, the junction kept 1 base outside the gene matches.